The T cell receptor (beta chain) under discussion was sequenced for a study of regulatory T cells in long-lasting Graves disease (dated by TCRdb to the early 2020s). In the study overall: To count as having persistent Graves' disease, a patient had to have received antithyroid drug treatment for over 5 years with TSH receptor autoantibodies remaining persistently positive. Peripheral blood TCR sequencing and RNA sequencing compared persistent Graves' disease patients with newly diagnosed Graves' disease patients. The study was registered as a clinical trial and conducted in China. A total of 35 or so samples were covered by TCR sequencing, comprising roughly 13 persistent and some 20 newly diagnosed Graves' disease patients. In the clinical cohort, patients with persistent Graves' disease had used antithyroid drugs for an average of about 10.3 years.

On the study overall, not on this receptor specifically: Sequencing and analysis were limited to the TCR beta chain. Persistent disease showed preferential use of TRBV28, TRBJ1-2 and TRBJ2-5, whereas newly diagnosed disease favored TRBV20-1 and TRBJ2-1. The authors acknowledged the small sample size as a limitation that may reduce accuracy. The study examined only peripheral blood because the primary lesion, thyroid tissue, could not be accessed. Compared with newly diagnosed patients, patients with persistent Graves' disease had lower TCR Shannon entropy and fewer highly expanded clones, which suggests clonal expansion. Persistent patients shared more public clonotypes among themselves (around 3,000) than newly diagnosed patients did (about 970).

CDR1 SGHVS and CDR2 FQNEAQ are derived from the germline V gene. The CDR3 has 15 amino acids, counting the end cysteine and phenylalanine. Only the CDR3 portion is preserved as DNA: 45 bases, with reading frame beginning at the first base. What the time point label conveys for this sample: persistent/refractory GD, antithyroid drugs over 5 years with positive TRAb. For both TCR sequencing and RNA sequencing, RNA was extracted from PBMCs in TRIzol. The diagnosis of Graves' disease followed American Thyroid Association guidelines. The patients came from an endocrinology department in Xi'an, China. Each patient gave around 9 milliliters of peripheral blood, collected in an EDTA anticoagulant tube. PBMCs were isolated by Ficoll Paque Plus density gradient separation without further T cell sorting. An Agilent 2100 Bioanalyzer and agarose gel were used to check RNA quality, while a NanoDrop 2000 measured RNA concentration.

In regard to this clonotype: Its recognized antigen is unknown. A much larger clonotype is one base distant, so this may be a read error.

Receptors were amplified or captured by multiplex PCR. Sequencer: Illumina HiSeq 4000. TCR beta libraries were built with iRepertoire HTBI primers and Arm-PCR amplification of CDR3 regions. Before sequencing, the PCR products went through gel purification. On the authors' methods: Gene usage analysis of CDR3 amino acid clonotypes relied on the roughly 58 TRBV and about 15 TRBJ segments identified across samples. COPE and FqMerger were used to merge the filtered high-quality paired reads into contigs. Contigs were aligned with BLAST to IMGT TRBV, TRBD and TRBJ reference genes, and CDR3 was defined per IMGT. Clonotypes above 0.1% frequency were classified as highly expanded clones. Repertoire diversity was measured by Shannon entropy, and V-J evenness by the Gini coefficient. A clonotype found in more than one individual was treated as public. TCRdb ran its own pipeline on the public reads, namely fastp trimming at Q25 and MiXCR clone calling, and kept in-frame beta chains. Entries are consolidated by CDR3 protein sequence, retaining the most common genes and DNA. TCRdb's processing, not the study's, gives the V and J calls here. The sample has about 470,000 distinct CDR3 sequences on record, 20% to 25% of them singletons. The ten biggest clones cover roughly 6.9% of the sample.

The clonotype originates from a female donor with Graves disease. Sample: peripheral blood mononuclear cells (PBMCs), taken when the disease was refractory, from a patient treated with antithyroid drugs. The V and J segments used are TRBV7-8 and TRBJ2-2; 8 junctional bases match TRBD1. The base sequence is TGTGCCAGCAGCTTAGTGGGACAGGCTGCCGGGGAGCTGCTTTTT. This yields the protein CASSLVGQAAGELLF.